This TCR beta chain was retrieved from a study of Graves' ophthalmopathy and Graves' hyperthyroidism. Points from the study as a whole: Blood also held most thyroid clonotypes expanded above 0.001 frequency.

TCR beta CDR3 regions were amplified from RNA transcripts. Investigators did first-round RT-PCR with HTBI primers, then second-round multiplex PCR. TCRdb itself ran the multiplex PCR reads through MiXCR, one entry per CDR3 protein. The data show almost 750,000 distinct CDR3 sequences, roughly two fifths seen once. This clonotype was picked up many times. Its antigen is undetermined. Pregnant or lactating patients and those with other autoimmune diseases or uncontrolled infections were excluded. PBMCs came from more than 7.5 ml of fresh peripheral blood. CDR3 length: 11 residues. The V gene end was trimmed by 4 bases and the J gene end by 5 bases; junction bases not matched to a gene: 1. Germline CDR1 and CDR2: DFQATT and SNEGSKA (reference sequence).

Source material: peripheral blood. The source of this sequence is an adult man with Graves' ophthalmopathy. The chain is built from TRBV20-1 and TRBJ2-7; 8 nucleotides match TRBD1. In DNA, the CDR3 is TGCAGTGCTACACAGGGGGACGAGCAGTACTTC. Translation gives CSATQGDEQYF.